The subject of this entry is one T cell receptor beta chain. What it binds is not known. This specimen comes from a study of cytomegalovirus exposure and HLA in healthy donors. Study at large: Earlier work reported approximately 110 million unique TCR beta sequences from about 180 million T cells. Regarding the study as a whole: In an earlier analysis, productive rearrangement rates for most beta V segments clustered near 87% or 30%. Later analysis identified around 15,000 TCR beta sequences associated with HLA alleles, using a false discovery rate threshold of 0.05.

Use of 60 Vbeta and 13 Jbeta primers characterized the PCR. Libraries were prepared by immunoSEQ multiplex PCR; TCRdb keeps only in-frame clonotypes and omits some of them. The sample records 150,000 to 200,000 clones, 80% to 85% being singletons. CDR1 SGHVS and CDR2 FQNEAQ come from the germline V gene. The V end was cut by 9 bases, the J end by 0 bases, with 14 bases between. The CDR3 sequence is 14 residues long. This TCR derives from a human donor in good health. The sequencing sample was made of PBMCs. This chain uses TRBV7-8 with TRBJ1-1, with D possibly matching TRBD1 (6 bases). The CDR3 region has the DNA TGTGCCAGTAGCCGACAGGCGGTGAACACTGAAGCTTTCTTT. Protein sequence: CASSRQAVNTEAFF.